The clone carrying this TCR beta chain was found once. Its antigen is undetermined. 60 Vbeta and 13 Jbeta primers were used in PCR. Clones were read by immunoSEQ multiplex PCR, and TCRdb kept only the in-frame ones, dropping some. The data hold 150,000 to 200,000 clones, with 82% observed a single time. The record originates from a study of cytomegalovirus exposure and HLA in healthy donors. Findings of the study overall: Owing to their indistinguishability, certain V segments, notably TRBV6-2 and TRBV6-3, were excluded. Donors belonging to an Asian-associated ancestry cluster reportedly showed fewer N-insertions in productive TCRs than the approximately 680-donor mean, according to what a later analysis found. Altogether, about 160 TCR beta chains were recorded as cytomegalovirus-associated.

Trimming left V 7 bases short and J 5 bases short, with 15 bases between. CDR1 and CDR2 from the germline V gene are SGHAT and FQDESV (reference sequence). The CDR3 contains 13 residues. This clonotype was obtained from a girl under 10 years old in good health and CMV-seropositive. The gene calls are TRBV11-1 and TRBJ2-7; D is perhaps TRBD1 (6 bases). Input material: PBMCs. The CDR3 DNA follows: TGTGCCAGCAAAAGGACAGATTTGGACGAGCAGTACTTC. It encodes CASKRTDLDEQYF.